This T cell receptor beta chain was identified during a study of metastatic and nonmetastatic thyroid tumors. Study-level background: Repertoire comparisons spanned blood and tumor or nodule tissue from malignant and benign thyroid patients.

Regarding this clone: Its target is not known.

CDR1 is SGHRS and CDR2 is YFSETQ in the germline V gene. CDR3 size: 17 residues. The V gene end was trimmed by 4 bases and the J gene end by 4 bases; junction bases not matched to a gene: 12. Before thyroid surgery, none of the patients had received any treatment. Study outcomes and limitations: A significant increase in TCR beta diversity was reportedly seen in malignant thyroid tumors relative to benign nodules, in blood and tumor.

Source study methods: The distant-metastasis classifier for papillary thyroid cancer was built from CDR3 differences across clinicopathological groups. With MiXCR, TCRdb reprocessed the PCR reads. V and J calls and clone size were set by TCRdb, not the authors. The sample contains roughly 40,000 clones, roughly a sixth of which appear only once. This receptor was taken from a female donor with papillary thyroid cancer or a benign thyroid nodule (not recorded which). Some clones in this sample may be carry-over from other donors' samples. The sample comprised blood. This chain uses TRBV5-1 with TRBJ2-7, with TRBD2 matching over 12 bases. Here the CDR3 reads CASSPSTSGSPLYEQYF. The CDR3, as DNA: TGCGCCAGCAGCCCCTCGACTAGCGGGAGTCCTCTTTACGAGCAGTACTTC.